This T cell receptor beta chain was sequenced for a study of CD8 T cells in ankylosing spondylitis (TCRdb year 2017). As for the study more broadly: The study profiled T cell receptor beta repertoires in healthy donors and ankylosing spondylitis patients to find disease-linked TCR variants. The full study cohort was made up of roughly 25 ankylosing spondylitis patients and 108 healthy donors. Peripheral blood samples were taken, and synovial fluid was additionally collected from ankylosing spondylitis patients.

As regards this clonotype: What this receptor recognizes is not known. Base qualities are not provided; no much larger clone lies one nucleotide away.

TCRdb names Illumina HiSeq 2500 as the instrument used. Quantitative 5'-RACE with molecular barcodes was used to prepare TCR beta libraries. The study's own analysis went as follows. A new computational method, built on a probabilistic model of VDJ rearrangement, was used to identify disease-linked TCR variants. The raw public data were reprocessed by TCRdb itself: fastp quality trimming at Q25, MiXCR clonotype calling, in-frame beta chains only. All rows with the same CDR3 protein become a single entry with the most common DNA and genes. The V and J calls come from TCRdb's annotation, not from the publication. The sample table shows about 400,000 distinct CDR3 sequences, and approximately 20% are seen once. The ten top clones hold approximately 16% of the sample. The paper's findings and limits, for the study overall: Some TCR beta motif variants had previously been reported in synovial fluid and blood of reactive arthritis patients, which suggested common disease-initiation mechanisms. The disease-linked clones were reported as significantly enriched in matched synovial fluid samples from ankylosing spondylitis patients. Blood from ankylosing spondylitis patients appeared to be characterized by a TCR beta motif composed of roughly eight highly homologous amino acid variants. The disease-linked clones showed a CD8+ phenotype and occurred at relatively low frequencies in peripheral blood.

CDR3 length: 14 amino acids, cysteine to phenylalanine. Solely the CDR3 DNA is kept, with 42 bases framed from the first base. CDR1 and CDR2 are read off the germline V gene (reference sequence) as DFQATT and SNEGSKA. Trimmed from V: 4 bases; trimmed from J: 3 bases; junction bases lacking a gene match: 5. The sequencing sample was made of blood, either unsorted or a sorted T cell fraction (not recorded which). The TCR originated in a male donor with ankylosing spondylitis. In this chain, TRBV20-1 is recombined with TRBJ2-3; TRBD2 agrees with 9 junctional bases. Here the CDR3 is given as CSATSGLATDTQYF. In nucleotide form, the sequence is TGCAGTGCTACCTCGGGACTAGCTACAGATACGCAGTATTTT.